This T cell receptor beta chain was found in a study of chemoradiotherapy in HPV16-positive cancers. Germline loops: CDR1 SGHTA, CDR2 FQGTGA. The CDR3 covers 13 residues. The V end lost 1 base, the J end lost 5 bases, and 7 bases lay between the germline ends. TCRdb's copy holds only in-frame clones and misses some; the assay was immunoSEQ multiplex PCR. The sample includes under 35,000 clones, 93% seen only once; the top ten take more than 15%. The clonotype was recovered from a human donor with HPV-associated anogenital cancer. The sequenced sample was blood, obtained from a patient who underwent chemoradiotherapy. The chain joins TRBV7-3 to TRBJ2-3; D possibly corresponds to TRBD1 (5 bases). This CDR3 reads CASSLRGGDTQYF. Here the CDR3 DNA reads TGTGCCAGCAGCTTAAGGGGCGGAGATACGCAGTATTTT. Based on the CDR3 plus reference TRBV7-3 and TRBJ2-3, the full variable domain is GAGVSQTPSNKVTEKGKYVELRCDPISGHTALYWYRQSLGQGPEFLIYFQGTGAADDSGLPNDRFFAVRPEGSVSTLKIQRTERGDSAVYLCASSLRGGDTQYFGPGTRLTVL.